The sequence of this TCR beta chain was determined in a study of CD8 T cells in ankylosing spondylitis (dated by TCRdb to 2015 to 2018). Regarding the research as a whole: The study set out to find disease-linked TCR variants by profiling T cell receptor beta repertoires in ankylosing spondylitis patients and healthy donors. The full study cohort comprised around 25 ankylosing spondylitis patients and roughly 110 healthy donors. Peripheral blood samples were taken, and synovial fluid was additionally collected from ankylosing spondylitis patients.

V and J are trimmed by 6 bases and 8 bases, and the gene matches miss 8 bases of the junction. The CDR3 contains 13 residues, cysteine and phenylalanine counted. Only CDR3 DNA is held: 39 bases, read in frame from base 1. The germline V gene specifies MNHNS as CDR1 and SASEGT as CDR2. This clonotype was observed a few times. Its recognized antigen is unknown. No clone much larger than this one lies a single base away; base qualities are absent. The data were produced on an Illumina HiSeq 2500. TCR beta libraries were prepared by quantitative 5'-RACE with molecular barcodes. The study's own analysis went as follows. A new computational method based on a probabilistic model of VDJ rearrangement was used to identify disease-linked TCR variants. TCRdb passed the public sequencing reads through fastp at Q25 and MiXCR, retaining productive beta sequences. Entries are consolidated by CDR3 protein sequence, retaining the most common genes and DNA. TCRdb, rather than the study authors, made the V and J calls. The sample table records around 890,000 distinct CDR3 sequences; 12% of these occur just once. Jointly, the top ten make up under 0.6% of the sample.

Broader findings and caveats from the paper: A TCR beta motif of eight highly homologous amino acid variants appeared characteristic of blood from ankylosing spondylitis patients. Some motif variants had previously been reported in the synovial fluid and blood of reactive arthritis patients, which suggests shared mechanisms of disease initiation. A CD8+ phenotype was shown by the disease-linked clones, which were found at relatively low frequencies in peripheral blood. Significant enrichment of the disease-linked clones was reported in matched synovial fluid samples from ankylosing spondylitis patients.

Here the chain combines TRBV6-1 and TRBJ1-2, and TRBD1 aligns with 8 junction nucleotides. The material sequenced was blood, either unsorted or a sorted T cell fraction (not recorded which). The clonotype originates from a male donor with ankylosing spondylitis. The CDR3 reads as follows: CASRSGQGWGYTF. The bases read TGTGCCAGCAGATCCGGACAGGGTTGGGGCTACACCTTC.